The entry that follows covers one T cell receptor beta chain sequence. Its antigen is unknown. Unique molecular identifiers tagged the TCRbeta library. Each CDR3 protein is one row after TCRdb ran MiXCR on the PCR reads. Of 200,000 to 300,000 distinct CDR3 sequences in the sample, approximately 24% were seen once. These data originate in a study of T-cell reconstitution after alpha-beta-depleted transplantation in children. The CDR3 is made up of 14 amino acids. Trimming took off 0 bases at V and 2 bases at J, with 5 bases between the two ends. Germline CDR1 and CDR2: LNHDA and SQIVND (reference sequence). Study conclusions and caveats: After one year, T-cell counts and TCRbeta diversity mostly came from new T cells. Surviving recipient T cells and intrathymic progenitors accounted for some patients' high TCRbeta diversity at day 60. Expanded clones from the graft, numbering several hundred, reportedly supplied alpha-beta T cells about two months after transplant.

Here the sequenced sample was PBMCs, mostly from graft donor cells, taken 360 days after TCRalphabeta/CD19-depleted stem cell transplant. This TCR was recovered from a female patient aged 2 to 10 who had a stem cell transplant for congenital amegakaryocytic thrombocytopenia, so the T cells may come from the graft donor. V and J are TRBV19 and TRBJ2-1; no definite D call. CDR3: CASSIDRPYNEQFF. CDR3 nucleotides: TGTGCCAGTAGTATAGATCGGCCCTACAATGAGCAGTTCTTC.